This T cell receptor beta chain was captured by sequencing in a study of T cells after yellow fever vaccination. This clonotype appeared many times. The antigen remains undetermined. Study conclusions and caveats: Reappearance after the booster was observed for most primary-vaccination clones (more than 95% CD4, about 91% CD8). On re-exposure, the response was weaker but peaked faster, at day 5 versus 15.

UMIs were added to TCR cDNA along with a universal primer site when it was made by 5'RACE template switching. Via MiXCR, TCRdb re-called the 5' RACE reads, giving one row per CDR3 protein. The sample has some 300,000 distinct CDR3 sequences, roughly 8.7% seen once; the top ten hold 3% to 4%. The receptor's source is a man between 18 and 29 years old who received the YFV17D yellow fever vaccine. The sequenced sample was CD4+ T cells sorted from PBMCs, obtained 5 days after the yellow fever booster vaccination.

The DNA for the CDR3 is TGCGCCAGCAGCGGAACCGGGACAGTGAGCACCGGGGAGCTGTTTTTT. This encodes CASSGTGTVSTGELFF. The rearrangement uses TRBV5-1 and TRBJ2-2; 7 nucleotides agree with TRBD1. The CDR3 totals 16 residues. Germline CDR1 SGHRS, CDR2 YFSETQ. Unmatched junction bases numbered 10, after V lost 4 bases and J lost 4 bases.